This TCR beta chain was profiled in a study of human T cells and chemical hapten exposure. In the study overall: While the approximately 24-week study was under way, patients received diphenylcyclopropenone on the scalp every week. General study points: There was a positive correlation between PT1 expanded TCR counts and patch test score.

Time point specified: patch test 2, 6 weeks after DPC sensitization. Indicated treatment: therapeutic diphenylcyclopropenone sensitization with weekly scalp DPC. The CDR3 covers 13 residues. TCRdb redid the calling of the RACE reads with MiXCR, one entry per CDR3 protein. The profile shows 120,000 to 150,000 distinct CDR3 sequences, roughly 12% of them singletons. Note on this clonotype: Its antigen is currently unknown.

The material sequenced was whole blood, taken in connection with sensitization to the hapten diphenylcyclopropenone (DPC). The J gene is TRBJ2-7, the V gene TRBV21-1; the table's D call, TRBD2, has no DNA check behind it. TRBV21-1 is a pseudogene segment. This sequence was found in a woman between 50 and 59 years old with alopecia areata. Some clones in this sample may be carry-over from other donors' samples. In DNA, the CDR3 is TGTGCCAGCAGCAACGGGCCCAGAGGGGAGCAGTACTTC. Translated, it gives CASSNGPRGEQYF.